Each of the 5 T cell receptor beta chains below was sequenced from the same sample in a study of monozygotic twins with inflammatory bowel disease. TCRdb processed the 5' RACE reads again and assigns one entry to each CDR3 protein, with no DNA. This listing includes hundreds of thousands of distinct CDR3 sequences. Sequenced input: blood. Receptor source: a human donor with ulcerative colitis or Crohn's disease, or a healthy co-twin of an affected twin (not recorded which).

The chain is built from TRBV7-2 and TRBJ2-1; no DNA is available, so the TRBD1 call from TCRdb remains unchecked. Germline V CDR1 and CDR2: SGHTA, FQGNSA. CDR3 size: 16 residues. The CDR3 sequence is CASSLGGRRYYNEQFF.

The rearrangement uses TRBV21-1 and TRBJ2-3; TCRdb names TRBD1, which stays unverified in the absence of DNA. TRBV21-1 is labeled a pseudogene. CDR3 size: 11 residues. Here the CDR3 reads CANPGGVTQYF.

The CDR3 here is CASSQDRAGGAYGTGEQFF. V is TRBV3-1 and J is TRBJ2-1; checking the TCRdb D call of TRBD1 is not possible without DNA. The germline gives CDR1 LGHDT, CDR2 YNNKEL (reference sequence). The CDR3 contains 19 residues.

The V gene is TRBV18, the J gene TRBJ1-5; no DNA is available, so the TRBD1 call from TCRdb remains unchecked. Germline V gives CDR1 KGHSH, CDR2 LQKENI. The CDR3 consists of 16 residues. CDR3 region: CASSPGQGAVRQPQHF.

The CDR3 here is CASSLSGTPPGEQYF. The rearrangement joins TRBV4-3 to TRBJ2-7; TCRdb designates TRBD1, a call that cannot be tested without DNA. In germline, CDR1 is LGHNA, CDR2 YSLEER. The CDR3 has 15 amino acids.